The 9 T cell receptor beta chains below were found in one sample sequenced in a study of graft-versus-host responses after intestinal transplantation. For these receptors, no antigen is known. Some clones are missing from TCRdb's copy, which holds only in-frame ones; the method was immunoSEQ multiplex PCR. The table lists some 81,000 clones, 85% to 90% of them singletons, with approximately 0.33% in the top ten. The specimen was unstimulated CD4+ T cells sorted from spleen or lymph node cells, collected before intestinal transplant. These receptors were taken from a human donor who received an intestinal transplant.

V and J are TRBV30 and TRBJ2-3; 14 bases fit TRBD2. CDR1 is GTSNPN, CDR2 SVGIG, per germline (reference sequence). This CDR3 has 19 residues. J lost 4 bases, V lost 2 bases, and 14 bases had no gene match. The CDR3 bases are TGTGCCTGGAGTCCGACCCGGACTAGCGGGGGGTCGGGCGCAGATACGCAGTATTTT. Protein sequence: CAWSPTRTSGGSGADTQYF.

This rearrangement joins TRBV7-9 to TRBJ1-2, with D uncertain. Looked up from germline, CDR1 is SEHNR and CDR2 is FQNEAQ (reference sequence). CDR3 length: 12 residues. V lost 5 bases and J lost 6, with 10 bases in between. The CDR3 protein is CASSPTGDGYTF. The CDR3 bases are TGTGCCAGCAGCCCGACCGGAGATGGCTACACCTTC.

V is TRBV25-1 and J is TRBJ2-3; 12 bases fit TRBD1. Germline V gene lookup returns CDR1 MGHDK and CDR2 SYGVNS. CDR3 size: 17 residues. V lost 0 bases, J lost 4 bases, and 5 bases stayed unmatched. The CDR3 sequence is CASSEYTGQGAADTQYF. Written as DNA, the CDR3 is TGTGCCAGCAGTGAATATACGGGACAGGGGGCCGCAGATACGCAGTATTTT.

The chain is built from TRBV19 and TRBJ2-6, with D possibly matching TRBD1 (5 bases). The CDR3 sequence is 18 residues long. The ends were cut back, 2 bases at V and 2 bases at J, with 16 bases in the middle. The germline V gene has CDR1 LNHDA and CDR2 SQIVND (reference sequence). CDR3 nucleotides: TGTGCCAGTAGTATAACGTCAGGGAAACTGACTGGGGCCAACGTCCTGACTTTC. Residues: CASSITSGKLTGANVLTF. Based on the CDR3 plus reference TRBV19 and TRBJ2-6, the full variable domain is DGGITQSPKYLFRKEGQNVTLSCEQNLNHDAMYWYRQDPGQGLRLIYYSQIVNDFQKGDIAEGYSVSREKKESFPLTVTSAQKNPTAFYLCASSITSGKLTGANVLTFGAGSRLTVL.

The V and J genes are TRBV6-5 and TRBJ1-2; D is undetermined. This CDR3 comprises 15 residues. Trimming removed 2 bases from V and 8 bases from J, with 18 bases in between. Germline V gene sequence: CDR1 MNHEY, CDR2 SVGAGI. The chain's CDR3 is CASSYGSSAGGGYTF. For the CDR3, the DNA is TGTGCCAGCAGTTACGGTTCATCGGCCGGAGGAGGCTACACCTTC.

This chain connects TRBV5-1 to TRBJ2-7, with D maybe TRBD1 (6 bases). This CDR3 comprises 15 residues. Germline V gene data show CDR1 as SGHRS and CDR2 as YFSETQ. The ends were cut back, 2 bases at V and 6 bases at J, with 18 bases in the middle. CDR3 sequence reads: CASSLQGLVESEQYF. Here the CDR3 DNA reads TGCGCCAGCAGCTTACAGGGCCTCGTCGAGAGCGAGCAGTACTTC.

V is TRBV5-1 and J is TRBJ1-4; no firm D call. The V end lost 1 base, the J end lost 5 bases, and 6 bases lay between the germline ends. The CDR3 loop spans 13 amino acids. CDR1 SGHRS and CDR2 YFSETQ come from the germline V gene. The CDR3 bases are TGCGCCAGCAGCTTGAACGGGAATGAAAAACTGTTTTTT. This sequence encodes CASSLNGNEKLFF.

The V call is TRBV5-6, the J call TRBJ2-3; 7 bases agree with TRBD1. Germline V gene sequence: CDR1 SGHDT, CDR2 YYEEEE. V shed 0 bases, J shed 3 bases, and the junction held 4 bases outside the gene matches. This CDR3 region has 15 residues. The DNA for the CDR3 is TGTGCCAGCAGCTTGGTGCCAGGGGGTACAGATACGCAGTATTTT. Encoded protein: CASSLVPGGTDTQYF.

V and J are TRBV6-4 and TRBJ2-3; D might be TRBD2 (6 bases). Deletions cut 3 bases from V and 2 bases from J, with 12 bases between. The CDR3 length is 15 residues. Germline CDR1 reads MRHNA; CDR2 reads SNTAGT. Here the CDR3 DNA reads TGTGCCAGCAGTGAAGGGGCGGGAAACACAGATACGCAGTATTTT. It is translated as CASSEGAGNTDTQYF.